This T cell receptor beta chain appears in the sequencing data of a study of cytomegalovirus exposure and HLA in healthy donors. Study results and caveats: Immune exposure was documented only through CMV serostatus.

Per germline, CDR1 SGHRS and CDR2 YFSETQ. The CDR3 has 15 amino acids. Germline trimming cut 2 bases from V and 4 bases from J; bases unmatched to any gene: 5. The PCR contained 60 Vbeta and 13 Jbeta primers. Repertoires were generated with immunoSEQ multiplex PCR, while TCRdb's copy carries only in-frame clones and drops some. In the table there are 210,000 or so clones, around 87% of which are singletons. A note on this clone: Its matching antigen is unknown.

The TCR sequence derives from a man aged 30-40 years in good health and CMV-seronegative. Sequencing was performed on PBMCs. This chain uses TRBV5-1 with TRBJ2-2; 7 positions match TRBD1. CDR3 bases: TGCGCCAGCAGCTTACAGGGGTTCGGCACCGGGGAGCTGTTTTTT. Its protein product is CASSLQGFGTGELFF.